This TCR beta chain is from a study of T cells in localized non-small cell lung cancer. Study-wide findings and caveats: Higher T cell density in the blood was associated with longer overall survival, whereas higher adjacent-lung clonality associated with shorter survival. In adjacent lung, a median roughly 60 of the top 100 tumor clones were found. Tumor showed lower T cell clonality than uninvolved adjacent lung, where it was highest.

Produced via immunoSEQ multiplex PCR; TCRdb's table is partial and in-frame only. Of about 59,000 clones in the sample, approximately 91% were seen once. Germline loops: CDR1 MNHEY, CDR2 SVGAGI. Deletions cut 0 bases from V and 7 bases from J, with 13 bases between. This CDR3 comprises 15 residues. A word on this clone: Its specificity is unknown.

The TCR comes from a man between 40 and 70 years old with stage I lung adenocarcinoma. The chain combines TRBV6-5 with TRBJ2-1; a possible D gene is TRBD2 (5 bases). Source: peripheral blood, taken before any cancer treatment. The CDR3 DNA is TGTGCCAGCAGTTACTCGTCTACTAGTGGGAATGAGCAGTTCTTC. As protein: CASSYSSTSGNEQFF.